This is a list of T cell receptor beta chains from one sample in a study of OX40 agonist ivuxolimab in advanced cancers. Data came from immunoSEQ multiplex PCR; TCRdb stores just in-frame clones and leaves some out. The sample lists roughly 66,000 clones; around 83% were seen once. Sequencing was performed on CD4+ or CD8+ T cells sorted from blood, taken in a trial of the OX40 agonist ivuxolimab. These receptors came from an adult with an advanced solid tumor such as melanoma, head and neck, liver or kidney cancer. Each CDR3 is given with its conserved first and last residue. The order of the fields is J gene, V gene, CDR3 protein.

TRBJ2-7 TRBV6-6 CASSYRGSYEQYF
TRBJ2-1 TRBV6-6 CASSGEIPYNEQFF
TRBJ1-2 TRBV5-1 CASSLAPGQGHGYTF
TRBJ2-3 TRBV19 CASRLETSTDTQYF
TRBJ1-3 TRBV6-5 CASSYSPGNTIYF
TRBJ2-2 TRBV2 CASRLGQPGELFF
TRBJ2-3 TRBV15 CATSLDSTDTQYF
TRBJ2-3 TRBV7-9 CASSLVSGAPTDTQYF
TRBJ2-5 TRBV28 CASSPNTRGETQYF
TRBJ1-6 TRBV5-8 CATPGQINSPLHF
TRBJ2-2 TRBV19 CASSIPSSSGTGELFF
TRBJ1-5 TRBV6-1 CATQTGNQPQHF
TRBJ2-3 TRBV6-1 CASSEAQGSGRVSFTDTQYF
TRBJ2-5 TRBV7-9 CASSYIRETQYF
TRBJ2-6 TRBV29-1 CSVEDFGGANVLTF
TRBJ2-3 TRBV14 CASSRGRKDTQYF
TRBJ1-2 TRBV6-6 CASSRGPEYGYTF
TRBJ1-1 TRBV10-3 CAISVGPLNTEAFF
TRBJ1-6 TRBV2 CASSPPGTVNSPLHF
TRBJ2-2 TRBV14 CASSQGLGELFF
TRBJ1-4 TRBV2 CASSESDWTVEKLFF
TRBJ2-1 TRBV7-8 CASSSGLAGGRNEQFF
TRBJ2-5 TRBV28 CASSLPNGPGTQYF
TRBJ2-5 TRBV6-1 CASSLSQGVRETQYF
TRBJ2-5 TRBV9 CASSPGSGGFQETQYF
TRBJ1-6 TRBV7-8 CASSGQGDSPLHF
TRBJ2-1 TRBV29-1 CSVEDPGRGYNEQFF
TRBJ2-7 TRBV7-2 CASSLSPSSKVYEQYF
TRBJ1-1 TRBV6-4 CASSDSWGREAFF
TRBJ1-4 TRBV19 CASSTPAADEKLFF
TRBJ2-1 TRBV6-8 CASSRGMYNEQFF
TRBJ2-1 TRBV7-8 CASGHHIGEQFF
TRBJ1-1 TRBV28 CASSLSGQLMNTEAFF
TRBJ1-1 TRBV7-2 CASSLANGGTTEAFF
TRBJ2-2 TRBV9 CASSVNVDPNTGELFF